The T cell receptor (beta chain) described here comes from a study of shared clonotypes between healthy human individuals. The repertoire was sequenced with immunoSEQ multiplex PCR; TCRdb's copy has only in-frame clones and lacks some. The table shows almost 750,000 clones, with roughly 72% occurring only once. The clonotype originates from a young woman in good health. The sample was memory CD4+ T cells sorted from blood. The sample's subset: CD45RA-negative fraction.

CDR3 sequence: CASSRLYLSEQYF. In nucleotides, the CDR3 is TGTGCCAGTAGTCGCCTGTACCTCTCCGAGCAGTACTTC. J is TRBJ2-7 and V is TRBV19; D is ambiguous. The V end was cut by 5 bases, the J end by 6 bases, with 14 bases between. This CDR3 spans 13 amino acids. Germline CDR1 reads LNHDA; CDR2 reads SQIVND (reference sequence).